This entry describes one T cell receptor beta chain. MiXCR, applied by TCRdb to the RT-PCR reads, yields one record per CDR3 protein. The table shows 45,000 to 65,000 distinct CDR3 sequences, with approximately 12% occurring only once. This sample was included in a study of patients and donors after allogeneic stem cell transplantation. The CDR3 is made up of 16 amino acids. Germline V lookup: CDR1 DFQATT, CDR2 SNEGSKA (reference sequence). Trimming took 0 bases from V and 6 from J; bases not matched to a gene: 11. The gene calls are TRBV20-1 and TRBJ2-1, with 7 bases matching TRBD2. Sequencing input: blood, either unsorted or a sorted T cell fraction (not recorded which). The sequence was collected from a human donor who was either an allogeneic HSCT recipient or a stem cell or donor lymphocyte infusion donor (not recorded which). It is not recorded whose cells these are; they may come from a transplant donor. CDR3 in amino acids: CSARDGFGEGSNEQFF. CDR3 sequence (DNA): TGCAGTGCTAGAGATGGGTTTGGGGAGGGAAGCAATGAGCAGTTCTTC.